The source of this T cell receptor beta chain is a study of T cells expressing NK-cell markers. No DNA is given; TCRdb re-called the 5' RACE reads and lists each CDR3 protein once. This repertoire comprises approximately 550,000 distinct CDR3 sequences; its ten largest clones make up 3% to 4.5%. This CDR3 comprises 17 residues. Germline V gives CDR1 SGHRS, CDR2 YFSETQ. Specimen: blood T cells: a sorted CD56 or NKG2C T cell subset, CD4+ or CD8+ T cells, or bulk PBMC T cells (not recorded which). This sequence originates from a man aged 18 to 29 in good health. The chain is built from TRBV5-1 and TRBJ2-6; TCRdb reports TRBD1, a call that lacks DNA to check it against. The chain's CDR3 is CASSDLGAISGANVLTF.